This TCR beta chain was captured in a study of shared clonotypes between healthy human individuals. Some clones are missing from TCRdb's copy, which holds only in-frame ones; the method was immunoSEQ multiplex PCR. This sample carries nearly 2 million clones, less than 95% of them seen once, and the ten largest clones take roughly 1%. Positive CCR7 selection of CD45RO-negative cells yielded the naive CD8 cells, and terminally differentiated effector memory CD45RA+ cells were excluded. Donors were healthy HIV-negative adults without recent acute infections or vaccinations. The CDR3 runs 13 residues. Germline V lookup: CDR1 MDHEN, CDR2 SYDVKM. The V gene lost 5 bases and the J gene lost 6 bases, with 14 bases spanning the gap.

The sample taken for sequencing was naive CD8+ T cells sorted from blood. This TCR derives from a man between 18 and 29 years old in good health. The chain couples TRBV28 to TRBJ2-7; D is possibly TRBD1 (6 bases). The CDR3 region is CASSPQGSFEQYF. CDR3 DNA: TGTGCCAGCAGTCCACAGGGTTCGTTCGAGCAGTACTTC.